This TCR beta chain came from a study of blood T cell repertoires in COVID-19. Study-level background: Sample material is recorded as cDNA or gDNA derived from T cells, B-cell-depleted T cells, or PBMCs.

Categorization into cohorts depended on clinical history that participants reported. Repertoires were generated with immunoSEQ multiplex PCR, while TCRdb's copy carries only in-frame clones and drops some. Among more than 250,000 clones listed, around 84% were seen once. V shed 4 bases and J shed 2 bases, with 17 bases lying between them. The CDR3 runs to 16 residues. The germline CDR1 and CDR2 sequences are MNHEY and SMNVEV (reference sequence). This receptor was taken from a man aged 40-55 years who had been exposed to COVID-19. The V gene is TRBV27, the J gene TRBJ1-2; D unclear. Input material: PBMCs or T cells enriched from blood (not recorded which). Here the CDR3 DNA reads TGTGCCAGCAGTTCGCCGACCGTAGGAGGCAACTATGGCTACACCTTC. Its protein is CASSSPTVGGNYGYTF.